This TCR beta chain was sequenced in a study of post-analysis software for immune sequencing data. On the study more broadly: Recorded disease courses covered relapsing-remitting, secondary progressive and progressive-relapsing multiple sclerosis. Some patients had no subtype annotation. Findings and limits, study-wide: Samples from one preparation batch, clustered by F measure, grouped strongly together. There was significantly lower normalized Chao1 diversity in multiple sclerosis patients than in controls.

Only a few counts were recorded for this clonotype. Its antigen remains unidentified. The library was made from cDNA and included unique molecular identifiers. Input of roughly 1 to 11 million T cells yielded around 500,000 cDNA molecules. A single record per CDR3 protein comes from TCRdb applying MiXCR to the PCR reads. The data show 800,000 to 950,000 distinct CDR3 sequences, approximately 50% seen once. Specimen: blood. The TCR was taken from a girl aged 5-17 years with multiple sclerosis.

CDR3 in DNA: TGCAGTGCCGCACGCGATACGCAGTATTTT. Its translation: CSAARDTQYF. The chain has TRBV20-1 and TRBJ2-3, with unresolved D. Germline assignment: CDR1 DFQATT and CDR2 SNEGSKA (reference sequence). The CDR3 totals 10 residues. V was clipped by 6 bases and J by 6 bases, with 7 bases between them.